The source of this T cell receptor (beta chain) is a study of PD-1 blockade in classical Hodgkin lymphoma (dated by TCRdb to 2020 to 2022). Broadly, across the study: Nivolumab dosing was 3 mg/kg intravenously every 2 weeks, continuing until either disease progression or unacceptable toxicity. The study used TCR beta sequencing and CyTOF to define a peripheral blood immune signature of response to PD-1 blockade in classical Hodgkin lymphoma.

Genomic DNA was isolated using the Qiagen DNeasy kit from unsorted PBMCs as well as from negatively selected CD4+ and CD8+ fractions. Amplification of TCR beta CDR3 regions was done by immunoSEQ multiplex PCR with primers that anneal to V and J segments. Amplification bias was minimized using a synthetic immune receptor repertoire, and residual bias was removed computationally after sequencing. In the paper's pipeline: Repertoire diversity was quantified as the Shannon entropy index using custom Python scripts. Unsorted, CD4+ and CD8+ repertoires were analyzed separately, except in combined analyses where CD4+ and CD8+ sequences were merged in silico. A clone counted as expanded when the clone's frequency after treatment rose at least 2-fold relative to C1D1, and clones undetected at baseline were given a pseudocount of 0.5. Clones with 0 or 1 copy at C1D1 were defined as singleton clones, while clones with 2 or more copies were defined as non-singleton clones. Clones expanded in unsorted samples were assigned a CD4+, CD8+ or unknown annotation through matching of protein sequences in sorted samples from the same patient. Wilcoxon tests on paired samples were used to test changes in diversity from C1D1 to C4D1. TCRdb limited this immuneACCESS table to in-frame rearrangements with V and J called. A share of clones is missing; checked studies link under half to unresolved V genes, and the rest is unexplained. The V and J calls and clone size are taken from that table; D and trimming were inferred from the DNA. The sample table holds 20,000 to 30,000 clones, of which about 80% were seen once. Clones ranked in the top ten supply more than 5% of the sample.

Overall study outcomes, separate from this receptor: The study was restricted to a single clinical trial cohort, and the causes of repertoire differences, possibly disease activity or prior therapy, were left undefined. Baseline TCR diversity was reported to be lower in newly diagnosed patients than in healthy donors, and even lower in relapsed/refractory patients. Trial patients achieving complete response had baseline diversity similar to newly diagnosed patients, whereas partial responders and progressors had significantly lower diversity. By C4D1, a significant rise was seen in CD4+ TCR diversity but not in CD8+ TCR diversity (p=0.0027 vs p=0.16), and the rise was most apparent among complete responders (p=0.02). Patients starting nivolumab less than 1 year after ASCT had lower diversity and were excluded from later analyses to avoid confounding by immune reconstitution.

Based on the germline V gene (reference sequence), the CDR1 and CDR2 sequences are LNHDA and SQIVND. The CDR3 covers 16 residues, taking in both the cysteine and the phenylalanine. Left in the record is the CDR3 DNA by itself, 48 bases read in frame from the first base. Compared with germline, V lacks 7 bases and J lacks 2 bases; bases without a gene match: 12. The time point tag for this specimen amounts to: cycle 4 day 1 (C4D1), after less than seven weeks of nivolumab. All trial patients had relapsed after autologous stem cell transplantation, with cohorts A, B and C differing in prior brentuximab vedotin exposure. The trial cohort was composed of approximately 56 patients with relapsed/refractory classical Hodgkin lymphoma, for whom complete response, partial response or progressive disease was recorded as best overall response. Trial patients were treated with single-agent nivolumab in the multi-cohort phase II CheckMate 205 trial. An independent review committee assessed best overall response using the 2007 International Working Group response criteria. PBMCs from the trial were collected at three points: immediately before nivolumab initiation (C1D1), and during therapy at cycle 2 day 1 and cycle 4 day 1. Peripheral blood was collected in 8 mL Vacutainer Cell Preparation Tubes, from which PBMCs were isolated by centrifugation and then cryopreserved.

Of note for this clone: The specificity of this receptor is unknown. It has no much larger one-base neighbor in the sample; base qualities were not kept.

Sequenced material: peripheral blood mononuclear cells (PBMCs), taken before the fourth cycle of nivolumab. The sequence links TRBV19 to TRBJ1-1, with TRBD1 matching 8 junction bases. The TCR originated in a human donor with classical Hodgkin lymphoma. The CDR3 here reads CASTHREGQVNTEAFF. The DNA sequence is TGTGCCAGTACCCATAGGGAGGGACAGGTTAACACTGAAGCTTTCTTT.